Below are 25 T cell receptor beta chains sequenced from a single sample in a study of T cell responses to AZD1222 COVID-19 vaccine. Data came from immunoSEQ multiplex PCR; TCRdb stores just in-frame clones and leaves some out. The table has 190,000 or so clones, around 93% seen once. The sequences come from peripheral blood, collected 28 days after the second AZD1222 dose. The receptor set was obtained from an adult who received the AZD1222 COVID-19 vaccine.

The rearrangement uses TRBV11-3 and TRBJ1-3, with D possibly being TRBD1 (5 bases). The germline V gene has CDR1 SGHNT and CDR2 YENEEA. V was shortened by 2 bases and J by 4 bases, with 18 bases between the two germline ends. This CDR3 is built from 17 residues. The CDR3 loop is CASSLRGGLSGGNTIYF. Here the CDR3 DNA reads TGTGCCAGCAGCTTAAGGGGAGGACTTTCGGGCGGAAACACCATATATTTT.

The CDR3: CASSLADRAMGTLHF. The CDR3 coding sequence is TGTGCCAGCAGCCTTGCGGACCGGGCGATGGGAACCCTCCACTTT. J is TRBJ1-6 and V is TRBV13; D uncertain. The germline gives CDR1 PRHDT, CDR2 FYEKMQ (reference sequence). V dropped 5 bases and J dropped 14 bases, with 22 bases sitting between them. The CDR3 covers 15 residues.

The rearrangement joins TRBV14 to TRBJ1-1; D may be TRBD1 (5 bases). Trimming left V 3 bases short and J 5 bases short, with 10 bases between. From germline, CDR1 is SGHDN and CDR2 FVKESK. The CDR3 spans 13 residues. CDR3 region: CASSQPGRTEAFF. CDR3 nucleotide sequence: TGTGCCAGCAGCCAGCCAGGGCGGACTGAAGCTTTCTTT.

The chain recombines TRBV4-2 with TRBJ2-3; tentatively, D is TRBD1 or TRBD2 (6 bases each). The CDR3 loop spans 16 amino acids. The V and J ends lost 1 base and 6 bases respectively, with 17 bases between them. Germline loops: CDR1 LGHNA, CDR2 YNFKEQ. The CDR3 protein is CASSQVTDQGRDTQYF. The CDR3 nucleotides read TGTGCCAGCAGCCAAGTAACGGACCAGGGGAGGGATACGCAGTATTTT.

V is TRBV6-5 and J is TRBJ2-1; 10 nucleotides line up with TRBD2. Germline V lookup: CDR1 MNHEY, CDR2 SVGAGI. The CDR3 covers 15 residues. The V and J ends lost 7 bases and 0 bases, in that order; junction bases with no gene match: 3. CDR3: CASKSSGSSYNEQFF. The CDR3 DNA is TGTGCCAGCAAGTCTAGCGGGAGCTCCTACAATGAGCAGTTCTTC.

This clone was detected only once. DNA for the CDR3: TGTGCCAGCAGCTTATCGCCAGGGGGCATCTACGAGCAGTACTTC. As protein: CASSLSPGGIYEQYF. The chain carries TRBV11-1 and TRBJ2-7; 8 bases line up with TRBD1. V trimming: 2 bases; J trimming: 3 bases; junction bases outside the gene matches: 6. This CDR3 has 15 residues. Germline CDR1 and CDR2: SGHAT and FQDESV (reference sequence).

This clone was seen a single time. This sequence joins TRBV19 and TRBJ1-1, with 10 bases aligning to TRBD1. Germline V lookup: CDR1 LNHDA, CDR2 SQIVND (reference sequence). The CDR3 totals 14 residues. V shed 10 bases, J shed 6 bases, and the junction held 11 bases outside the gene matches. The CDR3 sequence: CATAPTGGRAEAFF. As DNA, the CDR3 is TGTGCCACCGCCCCGACAGGGGGCCGGGCTGAAGCTTTCTTT.

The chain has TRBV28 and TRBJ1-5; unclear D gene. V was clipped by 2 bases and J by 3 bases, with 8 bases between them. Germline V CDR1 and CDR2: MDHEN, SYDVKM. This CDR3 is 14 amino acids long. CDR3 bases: TGTGCCAGCAGTTTAAACCTCATCAATCAGCCCCAGCATTTT. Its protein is CASSLNLINQPQHF. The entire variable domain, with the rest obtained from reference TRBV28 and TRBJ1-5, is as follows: DVKVTQSSRYLVKRTGEKVFLECVQDMDHENMFWYRQDPGLGLRLIYFSYDVKMKEKGDIPEGYSVSREKKERFSLILESASTNQTSMYLCASSLNLINQPQHFGDGTRLSIL.

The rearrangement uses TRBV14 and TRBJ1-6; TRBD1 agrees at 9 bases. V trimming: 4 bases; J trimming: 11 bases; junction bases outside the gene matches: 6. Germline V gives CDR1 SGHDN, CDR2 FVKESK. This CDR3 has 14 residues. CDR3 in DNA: TGTGCCAGCAGCCCCTGGACAGGGGCGGCACCCCTCCACTTT. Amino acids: CASSPWTGAAPLHF. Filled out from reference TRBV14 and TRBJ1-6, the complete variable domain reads EAGVTQFPSHSVIEKGQTVTLRCDPISGHDNLYWYRRVMGKEIKFLLHFVKESKQDESGMPNNRFLAERTGGTYSTLKVQPAELEDSGVYFCASSPWTGAAPLHFGNGTRLTVT.

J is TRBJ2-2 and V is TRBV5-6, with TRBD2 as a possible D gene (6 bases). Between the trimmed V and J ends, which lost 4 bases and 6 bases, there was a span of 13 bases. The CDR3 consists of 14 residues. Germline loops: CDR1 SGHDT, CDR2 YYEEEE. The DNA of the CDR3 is TGTGCCAGCAGCCCGAATACGGGGGCCGGGGAGCTGTTTTTT. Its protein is CASSPNTGAGELFF.

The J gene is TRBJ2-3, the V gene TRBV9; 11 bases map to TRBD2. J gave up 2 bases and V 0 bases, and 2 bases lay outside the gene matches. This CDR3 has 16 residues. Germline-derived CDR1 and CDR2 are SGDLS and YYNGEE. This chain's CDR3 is CASSVVAGGPTDTQYF. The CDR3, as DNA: TGTGCCAGCAGCGTAGTAGCGGGGGGGCCCACAGATACGCAGTATTTT.

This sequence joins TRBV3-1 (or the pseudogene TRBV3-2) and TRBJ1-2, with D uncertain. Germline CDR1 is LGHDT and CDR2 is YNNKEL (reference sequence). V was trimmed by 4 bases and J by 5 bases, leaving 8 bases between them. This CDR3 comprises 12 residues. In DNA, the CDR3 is TGTGCCAGCAGCCCCGGGAGGTATGGCTACACCTTC. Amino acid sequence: CASSPGRYGYTF.

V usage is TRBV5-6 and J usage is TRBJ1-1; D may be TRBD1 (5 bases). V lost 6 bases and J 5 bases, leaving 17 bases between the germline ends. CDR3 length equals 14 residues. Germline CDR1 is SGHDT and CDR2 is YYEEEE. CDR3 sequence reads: CASNPTPGGTEAFF. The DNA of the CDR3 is TGTGCCAGCAACCCAACGCCCGGGGGGACTGAAGCTTTCTTT. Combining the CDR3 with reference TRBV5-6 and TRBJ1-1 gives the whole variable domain DAGVTQSPTHLIKTRGQQVTLRCSPKSGHDTVSWYQQALGQGPQFIFQYYEEEERQRGNFPDRFSGHQFPNYSSELNVNALLLGDSALYLCASNPTPGGTEAFFGQGTRLTVV.

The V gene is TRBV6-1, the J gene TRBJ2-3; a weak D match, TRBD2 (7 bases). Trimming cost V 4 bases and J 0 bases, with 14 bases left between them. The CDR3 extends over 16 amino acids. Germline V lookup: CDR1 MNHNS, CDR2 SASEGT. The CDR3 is CASSGVGGASTDTQYF. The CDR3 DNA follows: TGTGCCAGCAGTGGCGTTGGGGGGGCTAGCACAGATACGCAGTATTTT.

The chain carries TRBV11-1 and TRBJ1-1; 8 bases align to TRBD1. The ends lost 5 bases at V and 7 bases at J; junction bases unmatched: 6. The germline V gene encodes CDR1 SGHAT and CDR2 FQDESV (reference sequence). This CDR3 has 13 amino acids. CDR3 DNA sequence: TGTGCCAGCAGCACTAGACAGGGGAGTGAAGCTTTCTTT. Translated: CASSTRQGSEAFF.

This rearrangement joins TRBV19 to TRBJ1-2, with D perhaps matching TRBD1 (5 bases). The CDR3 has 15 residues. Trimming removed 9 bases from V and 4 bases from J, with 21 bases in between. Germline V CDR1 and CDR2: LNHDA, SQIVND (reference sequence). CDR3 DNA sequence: TGTGCCAGCAACTCTTTGAGGACGGGACCCTATGGCTACACCTTC. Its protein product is CASNSLRTGPYGYTF.

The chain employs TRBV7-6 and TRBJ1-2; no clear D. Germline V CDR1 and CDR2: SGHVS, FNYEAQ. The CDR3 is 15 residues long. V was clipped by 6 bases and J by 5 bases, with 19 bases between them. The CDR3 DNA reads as TGTGCCAGCAGTCCTAGGTCGCGGTCCGGATATGGCTACACCTTC. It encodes CASSPRSRSGYGYTF. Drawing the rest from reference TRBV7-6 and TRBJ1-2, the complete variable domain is GAGVSQSPRYKVTKRGQDVALRCDPISGHVSLYWYRQALGQGPEFLTYFNYEAQQDKSGLPNDRFSAERPEGSISTLTIQRTEQRDSAMYRCASSPRSRSGYGYTFGSGTRLTVV.

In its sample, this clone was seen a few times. CDR3 amino acids: CASSGRVEAFF. The CDR3 bases are TGTGCCAGCAGCGGGCGAGTTGAAGCTTTCTTT. The genes are TRBV3-1 (or the pseudogene TRBV3-2) and TRBJ1-1; D uncertain. This CDR3 has 11 amino acids. Per the germline V gene, CDR1 is LGHDT and CDR2 is YNNKEL (reference sequence). Trimming removed 5 bases at V and 7 bases at J, with 8 bases between.

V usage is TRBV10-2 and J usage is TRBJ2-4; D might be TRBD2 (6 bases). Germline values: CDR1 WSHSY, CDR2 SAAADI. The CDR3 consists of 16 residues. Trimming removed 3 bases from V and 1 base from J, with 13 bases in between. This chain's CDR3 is CASSEDSRGAKNIQYF. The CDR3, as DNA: TGCGCCAGCAGTGAAGACTCGCGGGGCGCCAAAAACATTCAGTACTTC.

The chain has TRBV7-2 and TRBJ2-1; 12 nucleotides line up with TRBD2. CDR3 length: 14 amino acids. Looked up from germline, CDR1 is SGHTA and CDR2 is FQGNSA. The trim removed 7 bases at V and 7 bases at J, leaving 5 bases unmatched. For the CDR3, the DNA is TGTGCCAGCATTGAACTAGCGGGGGGAAATGAGCAGTTCTTC. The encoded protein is CASIELAGGNEQFF.

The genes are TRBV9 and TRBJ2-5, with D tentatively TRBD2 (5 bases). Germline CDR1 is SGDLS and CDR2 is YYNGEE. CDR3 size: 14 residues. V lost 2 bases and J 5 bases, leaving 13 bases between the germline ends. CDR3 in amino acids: CASSVNGGGETQYF. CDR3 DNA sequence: TGTGCCAGCAGCGTCAATGGCGGCGGGGAGACCCAGTACTTC.

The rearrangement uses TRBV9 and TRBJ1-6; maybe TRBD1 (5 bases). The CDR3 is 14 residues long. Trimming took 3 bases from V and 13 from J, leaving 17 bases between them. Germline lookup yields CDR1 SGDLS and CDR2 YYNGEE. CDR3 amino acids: CASSDRPRATPLHF. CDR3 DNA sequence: TGTGCCAGCAGCGATAGACCCAGGGCCACCCCCCTCCACTTT.

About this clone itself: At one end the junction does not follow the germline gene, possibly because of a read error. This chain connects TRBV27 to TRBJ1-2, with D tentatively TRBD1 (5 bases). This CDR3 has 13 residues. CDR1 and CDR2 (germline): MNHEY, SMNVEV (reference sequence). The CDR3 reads CASSLSGQGGYTF. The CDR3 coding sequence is TGTGCCAGCAGTCTATCAGGGCAGGGAGGCTACACCTTC.

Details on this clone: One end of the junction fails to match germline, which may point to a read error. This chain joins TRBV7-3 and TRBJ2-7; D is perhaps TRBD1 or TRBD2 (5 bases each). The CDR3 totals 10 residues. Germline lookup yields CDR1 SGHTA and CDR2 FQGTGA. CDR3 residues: CASSLGTDHF. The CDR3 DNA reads TGTGCCAGCAGCTTAGGGACCGATCACTTC.

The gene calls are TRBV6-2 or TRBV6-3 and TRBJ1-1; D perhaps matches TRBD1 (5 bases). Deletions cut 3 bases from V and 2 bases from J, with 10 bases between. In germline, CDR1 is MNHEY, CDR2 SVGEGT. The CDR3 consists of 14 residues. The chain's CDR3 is CASSYEGVNTEAFF. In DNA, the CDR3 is TGTGCCAGCAGTTATGAAGGGGTTAACACTGAAGCTTTCTTT.